This is a list of T cell receptor beta chains from one sample in a study of T cells in Graves' hyperthyroidism and ophthalmopathy. TCRdb re-derived calls from the multiplex PCR reads in MiXCR, one entry per CDR3 protein. The sample lists a few hundred thousand distinct CDR3 sequences, approximately 17% occurring once. Source material: blood. The receptor set was obtained from a man aged 18 to 30 with Graves' ophthalmopathy. Both conserved end residues are part of each CDR3. D genes are given only for firm matches. Size is stated for part of the rows, as once, few or many counts, or as a class when the clone is expanded.

d_gene,abundance,j_gene,v_gene,CDR3aa,CDR3nt
TRBD1,few,TRBJ1-2,TRBV14,CASSQGRDRGRDYGYTF,TGTGCCAGCAGCCAAGGCCGGGACAGGGGGCGCGACTATGGCTACACCTTC
NA,many,TRBJ1-1,TRBV5-1,CASSLDSPIVMNTEAFF,TGCGCCAGCAGCTTGGACAGCCCGATTGTCATGAACACTGAAGCTTTCTTT
NA,NA,TRBJ2-1,TRBV3-1,CASSQAPGNEQFF,TGTGCCAGCAGCCAAGCCCCGGGAAATGAGCAGTTCTTC
NA,many,TRBJ1-5,TRBV7-2,CASSSPRMGGPQHF,TGTGCCAGCAGCTCCCCTAGAATGGGTGGGCCCCAGCATTTT
NA,many,TRBJ1-1,TRBV27,CASKANTEAFF,TGTGCCAGCAAGGCCAACACTGAAGCTTTCTTT
TRBD1,few,TRBJ2-7,TRBV6-1,CASSRQGMGSYEQYF,TGTGCCAGCAGTCGACAGGGTATGGGTTCCTACGAGCAGTACTTC
NA,many,TRBJ1-2,TRBV28,CASSLPPQVDGYTF,TGTGCCAGCAGTTTACCCCCGCAGGTTGATGGCTACACCTTC
TRBD1,NA,TRBJ1-4,TRBV6-1,CASSKQGRSNEKLFF,TGTGCCAGCAGTAAACAGGGGCGGTCTAATGAAAAACTGTTTTTT
TRBD2,many,TRBJ2-7,TRBV6-1,CASSDSGGNYEQYF,TGTGCCAGCAGTGATAGCGGGGGGAACTACGAGCAGTACTTC
TRBD1,NA,TRBJ2-7,TRBV27,CASSIGQGAAYEQYF,TGTGCCAGCAGCATAGGACAGGGGGCGGCCTACGAGCAGTACTTC
NA,many,TRBJ2-3,TRBV12-3/TRBV12-4,CASSTQYTSTDTQYF,TGTGCCAGCAGCACCCAGTATACCTCCACAGATACGCAGTATTTT
NA,many,TRBJ2-7,TRBV20-1,CSAPGSSYEQYF,TGCAGTGCCCCGGGCAGCTCCTACGAGCAGTACTTC
NA,many,TRBJ1-1,TRBV2,CASSEGDWGEAFF,TGTGCCAGCAGTGAGGGGGACTGGGGGGAAGCTTTCTTT
TRBD1,NA,TRBJ2-3,TRBV18,CASSPRTGPGADTQYF,TGTGCCAGCTCACCCCGGACAGGCCCTGGCGCAGATACGCAGTATTTT
NA,many,TRBJ2-7,TRBV5-1,CASSSGERGLGRAYEQYF,TGCGCCAGCAGCTCAGGGGAGCGGGGCCTAGGGAGGGCCTACGAGCAGTACTTC
NA,many,TRBJ2-3,TRBV11-2,CASSPGTSTDTQYF,TGTGCCAGCAGCCCCGGCACTAGCACAGATACGCAGTATTTT
NA,few,TRBJ2-3,TRBV9,CASSVGGGAPDTQYF,TGTGCCAGCAGCGTAGGGGGGGGGGCCCCAGATACGCAGTATTTT
NA,NA,TRBJ1-2,TRBV10-3,CAISNPTSSYTF,TGTGCCATCAGTAACCCTACCTCTAGCTACACCTTC
NA,many,TRBJ1-1,TRBV12-3/TRBV12-4,CASTKTDTNTEAFF,TGTGCCAGCACCAAAACGGATACGAACACTGAAGCTTTCTTT
TRBD1,many,TRBJ1-2,TRBV3-1,CASSQDLSGGRYTF,TGTGCCAGCAGCCAAGATCTGTCAGGGGGTCGCTACACCTTC
NA,many,TRBJ2-7,TRBV7-9,CASSRTGATYEQYF,TGTGCCAGCAGCCGGACCGGGGCCACCTACGAGCAGTACTTC
TRBD2,NA,TRBJ2-1,TRBV5-4,CASSLSVAGGQNEQFF,TGTGCCAGCAGCTTGTCGGTAGCGGGGGGGCAGAATGAGCAGTTCTTC
NA,many,TRBJ2-7,TRBV6-1,CASTESRRGGAYEQYF,TGTGCCAGCACCGAGAGTAGAAGAGGGGGAGCCTACGAGCAGTACTTC
TRBD1,NA,TRBJ2-3,TRBV9,CASSVRDRMTSDTQYF,TGTGCCAGCAGCGTAAGGGACAGAATGACCTCCGATACGCAGTATTTT
NA,NA,TRBJ1-5,TRBV20-1,CSARVGQNNQPQHF,TGCAGTGCTAGAGTCGGACAGAACAATCAGCCCCAGCATTTT
NA,many,TRBJ1-1,TRBV7-3,CASSFDTKAEAFF,TGTGCCAGCAGCTTTGATACGAAGGCTGAAGCTTTCTTT
TRBD1,many,TRBJ2-7,TRBV20-1,CSARGTGDYEQYF,TGCAGTGCTAGGGGAACAGGGGACTACGAGCAGTACTTC
TRBD2,NA,TRBJ2-1,TRBV7-9,CASSRGTSGGALFSSYNEQFF,TGTGCCAGCAGCCGCGGGACTAGCGGGGGGGCCCTTTTTAGCTCCTACAATGAGCAGTTCTTC
NA,few,TRBJ2-6,TRBV12-3/TRBV12-4,CASSLAAGAAASGANVLTF,TGTGCCAGCAGTTTAGCTGCGGGGGCGGCGGCCTCTGGGGCCAACGTCCTGACTTTC
NA,few,TRBJ2-5,TRBV4-1,CASSRLVGGARTQYF,TGCGCCAGCAGCCGATTAGTGGGGGGGGCCAGGACCCAGTACTTC
TRBD2,many,TRBJ2-3,TRBV9,CASSVGGSGTDTQYF,TGTGCCAGCAGCGTAGGTGGTAGCGGGACAGATACGCAGTATTTT
TRBD2,few,TRBJ2-1,TRBV6-1,CASDPGLVGNEQFF,TGTGCCAGCGACCCGGGACTAGTCGGCAATGAGCAGTTCTTC
TRBD2,few,TRBJ2-5,TRBV3-1,CASSQWPTASGGLMETQYF,TGTGCCAGCAGCCAATGGCCAACCGCTAGCGGGGGCTTGATGGAGACCCAGTACTTC
TRBD1,NA,TRBJ2-7,TRBV20-1,CSSGGQGAREQYF,TGCAGTTCAGGGGGCCAGGGGGCTAGGGAGCAGTACTTC
NA,NA,TRBJ2-7,TRBV29-1,CSVEAAAYEQYF,TGCAGCGTTGAAGCCGCCGCTTACGAGCAGTACTTC
NA,few,TRBJ2-1,TRBV7-2,CASSRGVTGSYNEQFF,TGTGCCAGCAGCCGGGGAGTTACGGGCTCCTACAATGAGCAGTTCTTC
NA,NA,TRBJ2-3,TRBV5-4,CASSLVREGTDTQYF,TGTGCCAGCAGCTTGGTACGAGAGGGAACAGATACGCAGTATTTT
TRBD1,few,TRBJ2-7,TRBV6-1,CASRQRTGTGNSYEQYF,TGTGCCAGCAGGCAAAGAACCGGGACAGGGAACTCCTACGAGCAGTACTTC
TRBD1,few,TRBJ2-4,TRBV11-2,CASSSLTGNKNIQYF,TGTGCCAGCAGCTCTCTGACAGGGAACAAAAACATTCAGTACTTC
NA,many,TRBJ1-3,TRBV28,CASSLETGHSGNTIYF,TGTGCCAGCAGTTTAGAGACAGGACACTCTGGAAACACCATATATTTT
NA,NA,TRBJ1-1,TRBV9,CASTDGQSTEAFF,TGTGCCAGCACCGACGGACAGTCCACTGAAGCTTTCTTT
NA,NA,TRBJ1-6,TRBV19,CASSAGFLQSSYNSPLHF,TGTGCCAGTAGTGCCGGGTTCCTACAGAGCTCCTATAATTCACCCCTCCACTTT
NA,many,TRBJ2-1,TRBV27,CASSPPSGLTTQFF,TGTGCCAGCAGCCCCCCCTCAGGCCTGACGACGCAGTTCTTC
NA,NA,TRBJ2-3,TRBV7-9,CASNYGGFTDTQYF,TGTGCCAGCAACTATGGGGGCTTCACAGATACGCAGTATTTT
TRBD1,many,TRBJ2-1,TRBV5-1,CASSVTGVLNEQFF,TGCGCCAGCAGTGTGACAGGGGTGTTGAATGAGCAGTTCTTC
NA,few,TRBJ1-5,TRBV5-6,CASSLGGAPNQPQHF,TGTGCCAGCAGCCTTGGGGGGGCACCCAATCAGCCCCAGCATTTT
TRBD1,NA,TRBJ2-3,TRBV5-1,CASSPGTGIGNTDTQYF,TGCGCCAGCAGCCCGGGGACAGGGATAGGGAACACAGATACGCAGTATTTT
NA,many,TRBJ1-3,TRBV2,CASSGRGSYSGNTIYF,TGTGCCAGCAGTGGCCGGGGCAGCTACTCTGGAAACACCATATATTTT
TRBD2,many,TRBJ2-7,TRBV11-1,CASSPAGGATWEQYF,TGTGCCAGCAGCCCGGCGGGAGGGGCTACGTGGGAGCAGTACTTC
TRBD2,many,TRBJ2-3,TRBV5-1,CASRITSAPGDTQYF,TGCGCCAGCAGAATAACTAGCGCGCCAGGGGATACGCAGTATTTT
NA,many,TRBJ1-2,TRBV12-3/TRBV12-4,CASSYHTTGQNYGYTF,TGTGCCAGCAGTTACCATACAACCGGGCAGAACTATGGCTACACCTTC